This is a list of T cell receptor beta chains from one sample in a study of control samples from healthy donors and cancer patients. Assay: immunoSEQ multiplex PCR; the TCRdb copy retains only in-frame clones and omits some. In the table there are about 120,000 clones, 80% to 90% of which are singletons. The sample taken for sequencing was blood. The origin of the receptors is a man in his forties or fifties in good health. Each CDR3 is given with its conserved first and last residue. Each record gives: clone size, D gene, CDR3 length, J gene, V gene, CDR3 protein, CDR3 DNA. A D gene is named only where the DNA matches it firmly. Clone size, where shown, is once, few, many, or a class for clones that have expanded.

NA NA 13 TRBJ1-1 TRBV5-1 CASTPDGQTEAFF TGCGCCAGCACTCCTGACGGACAAACTGAAGCTTTCTTT
NA NA 15 TRBJ1-6 TRBV7-9 CASSRGDRANSPLHF TGTGCCAGCAGCCGGGGCGATAGGGCCAATTCACCCCTCCACTTT
NA NA 15 TRBJ2-3 TRBV9 CASSVGAGSTDTQYF TGTGCCAGCAGCGTTGGTGCTGGATCCACAGATACGCAGTATTTT
NA NA 14 TRBJ1-1 TRBV11-1 CASSFVSMNTEAFF TGTGCCAGCAGCTTCGTAAGCATGAACACTGAAGCTTTCTTT
NA NA 15 TRBJ2-3 TRBV28 CASSLSGSFTDTQYF TGTGCCAGCAGTTTATCCGGCAGCTTCACAGATACGCAGTATTTT
few TRBD1 17 TRBJ1-5 TRBV19 CASSSARDRDTLWPQHF TGTGCCAGTAGTTCCGCCCGGGACAGGGACACGCTATGGCCCCAGCATTTT
few TRBD1 14 TRBJ1-2 TRBV27 CASSPQGTGIGYTF TGTGCCAGCAGTCCCCAGGGGACAGGGATTGGCTACACCTTC
NA TRBD1 17 TRBJ2-7 TRBV4-1 CASSQGTGQLVSYEQYF TGCGCCAGCAGCCAAGGTACGGGACAGTTAGTCTCCTACGAGCAGTACTTC
NA NA 15 TRBJ2-7 TRBV11-2 CASSYSGTQVYEQYF TGTGCCAGCAGCTACTCCGGGACACAAGTCTACGAGCAGTACTTC
NA TRBD1 16 TRBJ1-2 TRBV10-3 CAISESKQGEGYGYTF TGTGCCATCAGTGAGTCGAAACAGGGGGAAGGCTATGGCTACACCTTC
NA NA 14 TRBJ2-5 TRBV4-2 CASSQTGTGETQYF TGTGCCAGCAGCCAAACAGGGACGGGAGAGACCCAGTACTTC
NA NA 14 TRBJ1-2 TRBV10-3 CAITPTGTLYGYTF TGTGCCATCACTCCGACCGGGACACTCTATGGCTACACCTTC
NA NA 14 TRBJ1-1 TRBV3-1/TRBV3-2 CASSPPGMNTEAFF TGTGCCAGCAGCCCCCCCGGGATGAACACTGAAGCTTTCTTT
once NA 16 TRBJ1-1 TRBV5-1 CASSLAGAGRDTEAFF TGCGCCAGCAGCTTGGCCGGGGCAGGGAGGGACACTGAAGCTTTCTTT
NA TRBD1 13 TRBJ1-1 TRBV29-1 CSVTQGTALKAFF TGCAGCGTTACACAGGGGACCGCCTTGAAAGCTTTCTTT
NA TRBD1 16 TRBJ2-3 TRBV9 CASSTRDRVGTDTQYF TGTGCCAGCAGCACACGGGACAGGGTTGGCACAGATACGCAGTATTTT
NA NA 13 TRBJ1-1 TRBV29-1 CSATVRVGTEAFF TGCAGCGCGACCGTACGGGTAGGGACTGAAGCTTTCTTT
NA NA 14 TRBJ1-1 TRBV2 CASSSTRGNTEAFF TGTGCCAGCAGCTCTACCAGGGGAAACACTGAAGCTTTCTTT
NA TRBD1 16 TRBJ1-1 TRBV19 CASSIPAGGPSTEAFF TGTGCCAGTAGTATTCCGGCAGGGGGACCGAGCACTGAAGCTTTCTTT
few NA 13 TRBJ2-2 TRBV3-1/TRBV3-2 CASSLKGSGELFF TGTGCCAGCAGTCTGAAGGGATCCGGGGAGCTGTTTTTT
NA NA 15 TRBJ1-2 TRBV7-2 CASSLVGTGVYGYTF TGTGCCAGCAGCTTAGTAGGTACAGGAGTTTATGGCTACACCTTC
NA NA 13 TRBJ2-7 TRBV12-3/TRBV12-4 CASSFKVSYEQYF TGTGCCAGCAGTTTCAAGGTCTCCTACGAGCAGTACTTC
NA NA 15 TRBJ2-7 TRBV7-9 CASSNPGRNSYEQYF TGTGCCAGCAGCAACCCGGGACGGAACTCCTACGAGCAGTACTTC
NA TRBD2 18 TRBJ2-1 TRBV11-2 CASSSERMSGGANNEQFF TGTGCCAGCAGCTCGGAAAGGATGAGCGGGGGGGCGAACAATGAGCAGTTCTTC
once NA 14 TRBJ2-5 TRBV7-8 CASSLSGAQETQYF TGTGCCAGCAGCCTTAGTGGGGCCCAGGAGACCCAGTACTTC
NA NA 15 TRBJ1-1 TRBV3-1/TRBV3-2 CASSPTYELNTEAFF TGTGCCAGCAGCCCGACGTACGAACTGAACACTGAAGCTTTCTTT
NA NA 15 TRBJ2-7 TRBV4-1 CASRLQGSSSYEQYF TGCGCCAGCAGACTACAGGGTTCAAGCTCCTACGAGCAGTACTTC
NA TRBD1 12 TRBJ1-1 TRBV6-5 CASRTGRSEAFF TGTGCCAGCAGGACAGGGAGATCTGAAGCTTTCTTT
NA NA 13 TRBJ1-4 TRBV7-2 CASSITTNEKLFF TGTGCCAGCAGCATCACAACTAATGAAAAACTGTTTTTT
NA NA 14 TRBJ2-7 TRBV4-3 CASSHHGYSYEQYF TGCGCCAGCAGCCACCATGGCTACTCCTACGAGCAGTACTTC
NA NA 15 TRBJ2-1 TRBV7-7 CASSLGSGPYNEQFF TGTGCCAGCAGCTTAGGGAGCGGGCCCTACAATGAGCAGTTCTTC